The clone carrying this T cell receptor beta chain was detected many times. Its specificity is unknown. This entry comes from a study of T cells in Graves' hyperthyroidism and ophthalmopathy. Study-wide context: Any treatment followed the collection of peripheral blood at initial diagnosis. General study points: Ophthalmopathy and stable hyperthyroidism were told apart by a 13 V-J model. Clonotypes that were expanded in thyroid above 0.001 mostly appeared in blood too.

With 8 bases removed from V and 3 bases from J, the gap between germline ends came to 13 bases. Germline CDR1 WSHSY, CDR2 SAAADI. This CDR3 has 13 residues. Patients with uncontrolled infections, other autoimmune diseases, pregnancy or lactation were excluded. Researchers amplified the TCR beta CDR3 regions from RNA transcripts. RT-PCR in the first round (using the HTBI primer set) targeted the TCR CDR3. TCRdb analysed the multiplex PCR reads with MiXCR anew, one entry per CDR3 protein. The profile shows more than 300,000 distinct CDR3 sequences, about 18% of them singletons. Sequenced material: blood. J is TRBJ1-1 and V is TRBV10-2; D remains unclear. This sequence was found in a man between 18 and 35 years old with Graves' ophthalmopathy. The CDR3 spells CASGRQEDTEAFF. Written as DNA, the CDR3 is TGCGCCAGCGGCAGGCAGGAAGACACTGAAGCTTTCTTT.